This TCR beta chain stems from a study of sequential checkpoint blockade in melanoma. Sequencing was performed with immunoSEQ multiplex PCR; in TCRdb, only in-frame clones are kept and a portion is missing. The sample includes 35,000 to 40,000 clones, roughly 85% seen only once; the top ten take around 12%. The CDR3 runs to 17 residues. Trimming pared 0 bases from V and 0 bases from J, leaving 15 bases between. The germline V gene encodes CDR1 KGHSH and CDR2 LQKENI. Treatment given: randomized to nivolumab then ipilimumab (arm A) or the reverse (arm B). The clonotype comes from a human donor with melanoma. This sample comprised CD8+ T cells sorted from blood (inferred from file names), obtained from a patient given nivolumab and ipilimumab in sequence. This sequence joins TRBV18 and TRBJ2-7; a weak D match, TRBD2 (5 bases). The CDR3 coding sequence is TGTGCCAGCTCACCACCGCCGGGGTACCCCAACTCCTACGAGCAGTACTTC. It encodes CASSPPPGYPNSYEQYF.